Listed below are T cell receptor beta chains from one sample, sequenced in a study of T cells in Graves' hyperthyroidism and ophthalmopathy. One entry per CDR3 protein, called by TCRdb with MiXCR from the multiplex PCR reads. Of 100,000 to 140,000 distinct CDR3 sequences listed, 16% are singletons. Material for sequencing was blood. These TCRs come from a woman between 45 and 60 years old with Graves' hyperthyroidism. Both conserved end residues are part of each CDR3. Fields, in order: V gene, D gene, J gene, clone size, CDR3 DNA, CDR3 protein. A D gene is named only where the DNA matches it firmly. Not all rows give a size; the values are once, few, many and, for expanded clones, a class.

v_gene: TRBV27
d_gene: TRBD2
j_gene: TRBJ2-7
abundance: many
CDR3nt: TGTGCCAGCAGCAAAGCGGGAGGGGGCTACGAGCAGTACTTC
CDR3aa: CASSKAGGGYEQYF

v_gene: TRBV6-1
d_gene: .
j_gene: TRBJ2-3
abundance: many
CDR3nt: TGTGCCAGCAGCCCATCATTGGGACTTAGCACAGATACGCAGTATTTT
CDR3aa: CASSPSLGLSTDTQYF

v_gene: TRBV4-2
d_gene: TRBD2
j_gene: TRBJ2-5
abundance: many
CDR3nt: TGTGCCAGCAGCCAAGGAACGCGGGAGGGCCGAGAGACCCAGTACTTC
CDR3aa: CASSQGTREGRETQYF

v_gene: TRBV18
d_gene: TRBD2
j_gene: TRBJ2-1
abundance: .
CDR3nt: TGTGCCAGCTCACCCACACTAGCGGGAGCTAACAATGAGCAGTTCTTC
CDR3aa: CASSPTLAGANNEQFF

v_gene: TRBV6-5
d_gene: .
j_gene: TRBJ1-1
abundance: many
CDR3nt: TGTGCCAGCAGTTACTCGACATACCTGAACACTGAAGCTTTCTTT
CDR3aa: CASSYSTYLNTEAFF

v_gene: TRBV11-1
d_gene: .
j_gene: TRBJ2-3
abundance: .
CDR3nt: TGCGCCAGCAGCTGGGAAGTAGGGACAGATACGCAGTATTTT
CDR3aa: CASSWEVGTDTQYF

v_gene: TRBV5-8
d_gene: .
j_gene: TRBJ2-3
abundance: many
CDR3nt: TGTGCCAGCAGCTTGAACCGGGGGAGCGCAGATACGCAGTATTTT
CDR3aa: CASSLNRGSADTQYF

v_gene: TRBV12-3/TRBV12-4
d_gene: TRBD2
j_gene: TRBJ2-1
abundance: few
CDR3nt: TGTGCCAGCAGTCCCACCGTGAGCGGGACCAACAATGAGCAGTTCTTC
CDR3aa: CASSPTVSGTNNEQFF

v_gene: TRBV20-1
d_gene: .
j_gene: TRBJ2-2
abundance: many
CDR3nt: TGCAGTGCTAGAGTAGAGACTCGAACCGGGGAGCTGTTTTTT
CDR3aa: CSARVETRTGELFF

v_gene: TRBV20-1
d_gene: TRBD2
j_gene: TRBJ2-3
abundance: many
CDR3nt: TGCAGTGCTAGAGGAACAGGGACTAGCGGGAGGGCGAGCGCAGATACGCAGTATTTT
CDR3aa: CSARGTGTSGRASADTQYF

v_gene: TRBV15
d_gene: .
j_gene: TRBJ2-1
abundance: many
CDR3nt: TGTGCCACCAGCAGAGATCAGGGCGGTCTGAGTCTCGGTGAGCAGTTCTTC
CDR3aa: CATSRDQGGLSLGEQFF

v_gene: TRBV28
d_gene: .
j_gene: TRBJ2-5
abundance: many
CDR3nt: TGTGCCAGCAGTTTGAGAGAGGGGGCCCAGTACTTC
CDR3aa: CASSLREGAQYF

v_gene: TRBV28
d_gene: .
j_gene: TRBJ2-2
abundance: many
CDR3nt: TGTGCCAGCATCGGGAACACCGGGGAGCTGTTTTTT
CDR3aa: CASIGNTGELFF

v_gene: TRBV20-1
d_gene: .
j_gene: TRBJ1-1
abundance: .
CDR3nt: TGCAGTACTTATCCCACCGGGACCTTCACTGAAGCTTTCTTT
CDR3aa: CSTYPTGTFTEAFF

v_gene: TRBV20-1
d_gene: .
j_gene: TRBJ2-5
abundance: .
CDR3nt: TGCAGTGCTAGAGGGACTTTACGGCAAGAGACCCAGTACTTC
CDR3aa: CSARGTLRQETQYF

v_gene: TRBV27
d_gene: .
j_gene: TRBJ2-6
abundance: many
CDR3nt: TGTGCCAGCAGTTCCCCCGTGGGGGACACCTTCTCTGGGGCCAACGTCCTGACTTTC
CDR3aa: CASSSPVGDTFSGANVLTF

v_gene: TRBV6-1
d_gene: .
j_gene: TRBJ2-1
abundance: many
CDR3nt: TGTGCCAGCAGTTATATGTCCGATGAGCAGTTCTTC
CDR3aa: CASSYMSDEQFF

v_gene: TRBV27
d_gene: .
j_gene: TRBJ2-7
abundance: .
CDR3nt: TGTGCCAGCAGTCCGGGGAGCTCCTACGAGCAGTACTTC
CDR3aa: CASSPGSSYEQYF

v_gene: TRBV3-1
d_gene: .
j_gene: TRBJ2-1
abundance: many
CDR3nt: TGTGCCAGCAGCCAGAGGGGGACCTACAATGAGCAGTTCTTC
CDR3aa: CASSQRGTYNEQFF

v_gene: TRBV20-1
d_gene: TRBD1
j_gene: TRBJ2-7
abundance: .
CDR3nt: TGCAGTGCTAGAGATCGGGACAGACTTTACGAGCAGTACTTC
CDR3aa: CSARDRDRLYEQYF

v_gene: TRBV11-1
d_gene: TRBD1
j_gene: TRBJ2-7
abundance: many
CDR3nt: TGTGCCAGCAGCCCTCCCGGGACAGGGCCCCACGAGCAGTACTTC
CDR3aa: CASSPPGTGPHEQYF

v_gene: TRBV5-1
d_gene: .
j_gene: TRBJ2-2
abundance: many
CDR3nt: TGCGCCAGCAGCCTCCAGGGCGCCACCGGGGAGCTGTTTTTT
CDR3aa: CASSLQGATGELFF

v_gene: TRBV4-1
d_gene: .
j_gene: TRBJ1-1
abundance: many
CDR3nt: TGCGCCAGCAGCCAAGGGGGGGGTTTGAACACTGAAGCTTTCTTT
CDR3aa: CASSQGGGLNTEAFF

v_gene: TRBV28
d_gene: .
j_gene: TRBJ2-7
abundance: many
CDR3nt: TGTGCCAGCAGTTTATCAAATCAGCACGAGCAGTACTTC
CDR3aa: CASSLSNQHEQYF

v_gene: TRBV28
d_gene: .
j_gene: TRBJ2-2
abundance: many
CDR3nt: TGTGCCAGCAGTATCGGAGGCACCGGGGAGCTGTTTTTT
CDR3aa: CASSIGGTGELFF

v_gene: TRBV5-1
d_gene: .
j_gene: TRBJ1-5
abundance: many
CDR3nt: TGCGCCAGCAGCCCCGACAGTCGCAATCAGCCCCAGCATTTT
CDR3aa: CASSPDSRNQPQHF

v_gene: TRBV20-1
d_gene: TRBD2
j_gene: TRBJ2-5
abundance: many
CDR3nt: TGCAGTGCTAGGACAACGGGGGGGGAGACCCAGTACTTC
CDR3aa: CSARTTGGETQYF

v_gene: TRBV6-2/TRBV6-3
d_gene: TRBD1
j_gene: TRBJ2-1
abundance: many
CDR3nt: TGTGCCAGCAGTTACTCGGACAGGGGGAGTGAGCAGTTCTTC
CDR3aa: CASSYSDRGSEQFF

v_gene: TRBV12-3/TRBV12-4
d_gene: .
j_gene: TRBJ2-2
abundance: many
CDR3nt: TGTGCCAGCAGGGGCGGTGCCGGGGAGCTGTTTTTT
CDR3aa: CASRGGAGELFF

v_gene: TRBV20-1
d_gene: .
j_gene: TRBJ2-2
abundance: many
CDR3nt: TGCAGTGCTAGGGATCTCAGGGAGACCGGGGAGCTGTTTTTT
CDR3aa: CSARDLRETGELFF

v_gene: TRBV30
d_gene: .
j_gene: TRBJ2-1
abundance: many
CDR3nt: TGTGCCTGGAGTGTACAACTAGCTCGCAATGAGCAGTTCTTC
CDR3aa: CAWSVQLARNEQFF

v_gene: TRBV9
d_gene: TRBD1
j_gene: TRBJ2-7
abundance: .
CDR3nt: TGTGCCAGCAGCGCCGGGACAGGGTTCGAGCAGTACTTC
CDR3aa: CASSAGTGFEQYF

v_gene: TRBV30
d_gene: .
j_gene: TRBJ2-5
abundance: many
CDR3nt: TGTGCCTGGAGTACCCCGGGGTACTATAGGGAGACCCAGTACTTC
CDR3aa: CAWSTPGYYRETQYF

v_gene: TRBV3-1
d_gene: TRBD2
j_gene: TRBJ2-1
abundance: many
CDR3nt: TGTGCCAGCAGCACTCGACTAGCGGGAGGCAATGAGCAGTTCTTC
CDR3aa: CASSTRLAGGNEQFF

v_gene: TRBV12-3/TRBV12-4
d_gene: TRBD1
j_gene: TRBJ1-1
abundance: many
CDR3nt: TGTGCCAGCAGTTTATCCCTCGACAGGGTAGACACTGAAGCTTTCTTT
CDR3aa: CASSLSLDRVDTEAFF

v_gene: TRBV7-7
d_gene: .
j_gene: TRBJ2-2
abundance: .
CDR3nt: TGTGCCCTAGGTCAGGGAAACACCGGGGAGCTGTTTTTT
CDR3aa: CALGQGNTGELFF

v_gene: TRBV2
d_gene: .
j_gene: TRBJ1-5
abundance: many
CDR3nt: TGTGCCAGCAGTGTTGAGGCCCAGGGCAATCAGCCCCAGCATTTT
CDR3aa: CASSVEAQGNQPQHF

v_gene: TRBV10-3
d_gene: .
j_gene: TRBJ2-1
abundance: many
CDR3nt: TGTGCCATCAGTAGACCTCATTACTCCTACAATGAGCAGTTCTTC
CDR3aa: CAISRPHYSYNEQFF

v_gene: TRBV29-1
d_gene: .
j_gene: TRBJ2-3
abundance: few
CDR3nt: TGCAGCGTGCCCCCGACTATAGGGGCCACAGATACGCAGTATTTT
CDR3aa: CSVPPTIGATDTQYF

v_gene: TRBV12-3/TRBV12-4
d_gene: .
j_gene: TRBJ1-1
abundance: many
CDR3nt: TGTGCCAGCAGTTTAATGGCTGAAGCTTTCTTT
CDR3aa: CASSLMAEAFF

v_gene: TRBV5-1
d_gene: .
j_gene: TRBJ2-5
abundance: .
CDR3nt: TGCGCCAGCAGCTTGGAGCTAGGGGAGACCCAGTACTTC
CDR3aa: CASSLELGETQYF

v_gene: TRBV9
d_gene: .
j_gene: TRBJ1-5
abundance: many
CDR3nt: TGTGCCAGCAGCGTAGCTTTGGAACAGCCCCAGCATTTT
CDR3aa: CASSVALEQPQHF

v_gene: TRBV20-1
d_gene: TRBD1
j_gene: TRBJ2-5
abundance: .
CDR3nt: TGCAGTGCTAGGGGGGTCCCGGGACAGGGGACCAAAGAGACCCAGTACTTC
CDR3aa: CSARGVPGQGTKETQYF

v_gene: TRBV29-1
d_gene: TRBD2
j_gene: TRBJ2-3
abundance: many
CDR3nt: TGCAGCGTTGGCTTCTCTCCCGCAGGGTCTAGCGGGACGGATACGCAGTATTTT
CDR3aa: CSVGFSPAGSSGTDTQYF

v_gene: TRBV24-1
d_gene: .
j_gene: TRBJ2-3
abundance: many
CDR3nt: TGTGCCACCAGTTTAGAAGATTTCGCAGATACGCAGTATTTT
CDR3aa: CATSLEDFADTQYF

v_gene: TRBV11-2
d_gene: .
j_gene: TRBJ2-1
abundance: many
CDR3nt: TGTGCCAGCAGCCCCGGGGACTCCTACAATGAGCAGTTCTTC
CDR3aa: CASSPGDSYNEQFF

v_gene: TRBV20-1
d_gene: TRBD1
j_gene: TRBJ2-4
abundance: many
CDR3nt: TGCAGTGCTAGAGGACAGGGGATTGGCGGAAACATTCAGTACTTC
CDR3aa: CSARGQGIGGNIQYF

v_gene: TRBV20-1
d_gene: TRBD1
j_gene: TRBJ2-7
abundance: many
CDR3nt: TGCAGTGCGGGGACCGGGACAGGGGGCTCAAAGCAGTACTTC
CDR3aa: CSAGTGTGGSKQYF

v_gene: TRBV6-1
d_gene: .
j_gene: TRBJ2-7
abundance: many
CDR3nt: TGTGCCACCCTATGGGGTCCGGGACCGATCTCCTACGAGCAGTACTTC
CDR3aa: CATLWGPGPISYEQYF

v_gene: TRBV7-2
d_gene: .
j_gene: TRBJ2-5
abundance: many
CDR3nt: TGTGCCAGCAGCTTAGTTACGGGTGGAGGGGGGGAGACCCAGTACTTC
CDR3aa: CASSLVTGGGGETQYF